Reported below is one T cell receptor beta chain. In the original workflow: Nucleated cell counts were estimated from reference gene primer amplification. The protocol was immunoSEQ multiplex PCR, while the TCRdb copy is restricted to in-frame clones and leaves out a portion. V and J calls and clone size are as listed in that table; D and trimming were resolved from the DNA. The sample shows about 220,000 clones, approximately 86% of them seen only once. These data are taken from a study of blood T cell repertoires in COVID-19. In the study overall: The study drew acute and convalescent COVID-19 samples from the United States, Italy and Spain. PBMCs, B-cell-depleted T cells, or T cells were the source of the cDNA or gDNA that made up the material.

V lost 9 bases to trimming and J lost 4 bases, with 19 bases between them. Germline assignment: CDR1 LNHDA and CDR2 SQIVND (reference sequence). This CDR3 has 16 amino acids. This TCR was sampled from a woman older than 75 with acute or convalescent COVID-19. Sequenced sample: peripheral blood. The chain links TRBV19 to TRBJ1-6; D possibly corresponds to TRBD1 (5 bases). Here the CDR3 DNA reads TGTGCCAGCACCGGGTTGGGGCCCTCGTATAATTCACCCCTCCACTTT. Protein: CASTGLGPSYNSPLHF.